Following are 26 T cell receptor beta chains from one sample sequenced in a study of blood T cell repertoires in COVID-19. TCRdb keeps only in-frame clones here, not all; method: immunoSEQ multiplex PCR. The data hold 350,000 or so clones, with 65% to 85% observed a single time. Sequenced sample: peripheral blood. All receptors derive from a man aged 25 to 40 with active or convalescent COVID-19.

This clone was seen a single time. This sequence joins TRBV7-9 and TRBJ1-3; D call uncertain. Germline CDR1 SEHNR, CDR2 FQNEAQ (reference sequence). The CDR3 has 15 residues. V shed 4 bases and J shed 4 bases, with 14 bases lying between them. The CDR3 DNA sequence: TGTGCCAGCAGCTCCCGGCGGCTTGCCGGAAACACCATATATTTT. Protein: CASSSRRLAGNTIYF.

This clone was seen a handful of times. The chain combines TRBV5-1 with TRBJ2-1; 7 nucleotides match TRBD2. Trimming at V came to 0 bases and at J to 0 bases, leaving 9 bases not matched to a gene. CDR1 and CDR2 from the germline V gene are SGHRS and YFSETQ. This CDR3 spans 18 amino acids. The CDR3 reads CASSLVPAGKSSYNEQFF. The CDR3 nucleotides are TGCGCCAGCAGCTTGGTACCAGCGGGGAAGAGCTCCTACAATGAGCAGTTCTTC.

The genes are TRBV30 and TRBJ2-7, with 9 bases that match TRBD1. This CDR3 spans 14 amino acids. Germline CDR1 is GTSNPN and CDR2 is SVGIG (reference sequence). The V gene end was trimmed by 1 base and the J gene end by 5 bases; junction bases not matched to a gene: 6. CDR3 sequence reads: CAWSGGQGRDEQYF. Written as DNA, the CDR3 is TGTGCCTGGAGTGGGGGACAGGGTCGGGACGAGCAGTACTTC.

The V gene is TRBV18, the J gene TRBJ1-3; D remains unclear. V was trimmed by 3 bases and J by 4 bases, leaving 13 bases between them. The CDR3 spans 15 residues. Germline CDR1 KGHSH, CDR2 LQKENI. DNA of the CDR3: TGTGCCAGCTCACCCACGGGGAGTTTAGGAAACACCATATATTTT. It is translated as CASSPTGSLGNTIYF. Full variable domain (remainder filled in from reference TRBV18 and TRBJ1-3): NAGVMQNPRHLVRRRGQEARLRCSPMKGHSHVYWYRQLPEEGLKFMVYLQKENIIDESGMPKERFSAEFPKEGPSILRIQQVVRGDSAAYFCASSPTGSLGNTIYFGEGSWLTVV.

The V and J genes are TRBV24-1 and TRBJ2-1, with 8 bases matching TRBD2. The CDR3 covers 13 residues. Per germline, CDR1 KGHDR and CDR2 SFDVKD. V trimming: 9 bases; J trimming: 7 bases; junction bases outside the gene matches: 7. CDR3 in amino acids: CATASGRGNEQFF. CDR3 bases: TGTGCCACCGCGAGCGGGAGAGGAAATGAGCAGTTCTTC.

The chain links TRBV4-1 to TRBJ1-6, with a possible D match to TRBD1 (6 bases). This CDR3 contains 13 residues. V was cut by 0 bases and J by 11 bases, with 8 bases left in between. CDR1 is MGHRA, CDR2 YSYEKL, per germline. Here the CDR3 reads CASSQEGGTPLHF. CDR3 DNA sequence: TGCGCCAGCAGCCAAGAAGGGGGAACACCCCTCCACTTT.

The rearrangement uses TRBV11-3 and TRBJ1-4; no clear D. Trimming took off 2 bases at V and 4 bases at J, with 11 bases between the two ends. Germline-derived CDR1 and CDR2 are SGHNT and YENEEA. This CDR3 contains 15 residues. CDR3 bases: TGTGCCAGCAGCTTACGCGCCCTAATTAATGAAAAACTGTTTTTT. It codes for CASSLRALINEKLFF.

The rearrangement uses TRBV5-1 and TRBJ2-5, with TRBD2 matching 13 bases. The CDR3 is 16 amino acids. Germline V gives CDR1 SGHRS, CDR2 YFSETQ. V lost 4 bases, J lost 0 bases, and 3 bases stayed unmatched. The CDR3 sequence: CASSPGLAGYQETQYF. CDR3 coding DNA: TGCGCCAGCAGCCCGGGACTAGCGGGGTACCAAGAGACCCAGTACTTC.

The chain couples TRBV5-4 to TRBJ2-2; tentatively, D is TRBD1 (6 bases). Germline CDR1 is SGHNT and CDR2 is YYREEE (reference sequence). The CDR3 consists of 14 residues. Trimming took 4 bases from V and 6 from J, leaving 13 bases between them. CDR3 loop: CASSPRQDSGELFF. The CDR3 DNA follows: TGTGCCAGCAGCCCGCGACAGGATTCCGGGGAGCTGTTTTTT.

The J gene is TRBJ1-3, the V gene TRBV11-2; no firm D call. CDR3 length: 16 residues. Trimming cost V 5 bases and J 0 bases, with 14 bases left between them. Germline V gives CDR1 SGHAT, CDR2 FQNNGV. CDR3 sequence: CASSNSTPVSGNTIYF. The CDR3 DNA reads TGTGCCAGCAGCAATAGTACGCCCGTCTCTGGAAACACCATATATTTT.

CDR3 DNA: TGTGCCAGCAGCTTAGTTTCAGGGGATACTGAAGCTTTCTTT. Amino acid sequence: CASSLVSGDTEAFF. The chain has TRBV7-2 and TRBJ1-1, with D possibly TRBD1 on 6 matching bases. V was cut by 1 base and J by 5 bases, with 11 bases left in between. Per the germline V gene, CDR1 is SGHTA and CDR2 is FQGNSA. The CDR3 length is 14 residues.

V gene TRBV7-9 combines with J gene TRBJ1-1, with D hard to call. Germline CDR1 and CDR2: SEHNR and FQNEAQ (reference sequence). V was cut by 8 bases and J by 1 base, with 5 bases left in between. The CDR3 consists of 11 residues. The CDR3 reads CASEGNTEAFF. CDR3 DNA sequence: TGTGCCAGCGAGGGGAACACTGAAGCTTTCTTT.

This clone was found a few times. CDR3 in amino acids: CASSALGGFRNTIYF. The CDR3 DNA is TGTGCCAGCAGCGCCCTAGGGGGATTTAGAAACACCATATATTTT. The V call is TRBV9, the J call TRBJ1-3, with a weak D call TRBD1 (6 bases). Trimming stripped 3 bases from V and 5 bases from J, with 15 bases between. The CDR3 has 15 amino acids. CDR1 and CDR2 (germline): SGDLS, YYNGEE. Full variable domain (remainder filled in from reference TRBV9 and TRBJ1-3): DSGVTQTPKHLITATGQRVTLRCSPRSGDLSVYWYQQSLDQGLQFLIQYYNGEERAKGNILERFSAQQFPDLHSELNLSSLELGDSALYFCASSALGGFRNTIYFGEGSWLTVV.

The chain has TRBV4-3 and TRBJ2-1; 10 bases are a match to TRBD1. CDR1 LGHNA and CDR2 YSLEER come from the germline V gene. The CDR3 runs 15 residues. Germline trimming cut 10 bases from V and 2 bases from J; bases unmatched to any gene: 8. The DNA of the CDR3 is TGCGCCACATCAGGGGGACAGGGGACCTACAATGAGCAGTTCTTC. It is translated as CATSGGQGTYNEQFF.

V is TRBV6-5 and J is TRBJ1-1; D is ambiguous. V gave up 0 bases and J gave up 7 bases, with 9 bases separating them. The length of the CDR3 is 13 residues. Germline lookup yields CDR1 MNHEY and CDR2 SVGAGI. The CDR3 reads CASSYSRGGEAFF. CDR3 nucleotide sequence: TGTGCCAGCAGTTACTCGAGAGGTGGTGAAGCTTTCTTT.

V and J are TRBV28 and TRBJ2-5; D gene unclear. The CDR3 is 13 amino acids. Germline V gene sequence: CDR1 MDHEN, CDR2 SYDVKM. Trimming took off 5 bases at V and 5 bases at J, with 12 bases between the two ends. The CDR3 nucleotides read TGTGCCAGCAGTATTACTTCTAGGGAGACCCAGTACTTC. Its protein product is CASSITSRETQYF.

The CDR3 bases are TGTGCCAGCAGTTCCCTAGGGGGCGCGGATAATGAGCAGTTCTTC. Amino acid sequence: CASSSLGGADNEQFF. V and J are TRBV6-5 and TRBJ2-1; 7 nucleotides match TRBD1. V shed 4 bases, J shed 7 bases, and the junction held 10 bases outside the gene matches. Per germline, CDR1 MNHEY and CDR2 SVGAGI. The CDR3 extends over 15 amino acids.

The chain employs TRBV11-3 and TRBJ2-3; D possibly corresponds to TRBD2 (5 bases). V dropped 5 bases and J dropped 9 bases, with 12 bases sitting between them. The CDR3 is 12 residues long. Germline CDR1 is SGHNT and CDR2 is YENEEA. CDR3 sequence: CASSPEGRTQYF. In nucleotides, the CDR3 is TGTGCCAGCAGCCCCGAGGGCCGGACGCAGTATTTT.

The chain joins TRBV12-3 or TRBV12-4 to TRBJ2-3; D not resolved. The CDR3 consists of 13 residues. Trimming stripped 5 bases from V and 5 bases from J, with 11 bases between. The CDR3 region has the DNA TGTGCCAGCAGTGCCAGACTCGGAGATACGCAGTATTTT. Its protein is CASSARLGDTQYF.

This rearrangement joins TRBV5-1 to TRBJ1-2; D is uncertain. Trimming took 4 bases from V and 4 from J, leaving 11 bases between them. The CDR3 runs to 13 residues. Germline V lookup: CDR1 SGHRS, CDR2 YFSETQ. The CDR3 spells CASSPAGSYGYTF. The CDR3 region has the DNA TGCGCCAGCAGCCCGGCAGGAAGCTATGGCTACACCTTC.

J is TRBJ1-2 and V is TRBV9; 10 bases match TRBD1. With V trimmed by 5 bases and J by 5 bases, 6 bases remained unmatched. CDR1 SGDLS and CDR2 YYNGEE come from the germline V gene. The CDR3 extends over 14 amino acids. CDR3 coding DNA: TGTGCCAGCAGATCCGGGACAGGGGAGTATGGCTACACCTTC. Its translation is CASRSGTGEYGYTF.

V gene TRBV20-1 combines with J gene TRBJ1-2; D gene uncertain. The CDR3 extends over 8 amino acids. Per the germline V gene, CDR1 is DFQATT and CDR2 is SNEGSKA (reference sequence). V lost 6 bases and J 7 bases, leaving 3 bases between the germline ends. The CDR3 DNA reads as TGCAGTGCCTTTGGCTACACCTTC. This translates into CSAFGYTF.

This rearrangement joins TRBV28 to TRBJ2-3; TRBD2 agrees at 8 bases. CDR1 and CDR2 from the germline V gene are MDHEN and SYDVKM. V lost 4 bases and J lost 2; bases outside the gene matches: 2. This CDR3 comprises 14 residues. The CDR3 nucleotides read TGTGCCAGCAGTTCAGCGGGAGTCACAGATACGCAGTATTTT. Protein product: CASSSAGVTDTQYF.

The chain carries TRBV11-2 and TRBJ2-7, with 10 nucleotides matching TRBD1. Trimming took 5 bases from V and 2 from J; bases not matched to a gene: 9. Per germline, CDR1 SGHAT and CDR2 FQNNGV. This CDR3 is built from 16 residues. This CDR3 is CASSPRDRGPTYEQYF. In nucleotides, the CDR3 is TGTGCCAGCAGCCCCCGGGACAGGGGCCCAACCTACGAGCAGTACTTC. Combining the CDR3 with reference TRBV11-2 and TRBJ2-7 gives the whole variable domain EAGVAQSPRYKIIEKRQSVAFWCNPISGHATLYWYQQILGQGPKLLIQFQNNGVVDDSQLPKDRFSAERLKGVDSTLKIQPAKLEDSAVYLCASSPRDRGPTYEQYFGPGTRLTVT.

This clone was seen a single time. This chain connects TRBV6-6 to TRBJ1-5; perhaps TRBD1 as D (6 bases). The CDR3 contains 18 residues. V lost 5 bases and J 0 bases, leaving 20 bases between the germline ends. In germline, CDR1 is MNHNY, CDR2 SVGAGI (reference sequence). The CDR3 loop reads CASSPTDRLIDSNQPQHF. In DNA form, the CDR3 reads TGTGCCAGCAGTCCTACCGACAGGCTTATTGATAGCAATCAGCCCCAGCATTTT.

The CDR3 DNA reads as TGTGCCTGGAGTGCACAGAGAAACACTGAAGCTTTCTTT. As protein: CAWSAQRNTEAFF. The V gene is TRBV30, the J gene TRBJ1-1; D not resolved. The CDR3 has 13 amino acids. Germline V gives CDR1 GTSNPN, CDR2 SVGIG (reference sequence). V was pared by 1 base and J by 2 bases, with 8 bases between.